The 31 T cell receptor beta chains below were found in one sample sequenced in a study of blood T cell repertoires in COVID-19. Some clones are missing from TCRdb's copy, which holds only in-frame ones; the method was immunoSEQ multiplex PCR. The profile shows approximately 150,000 clones, roughly 85% of them singletons. Sequencing input: PBMCs or T cells enriched from blood (not recorded which). The source of these receptors is a woman aged 70-85 years in a cohort exposed to, infected with or recovered from COVID-19 (not recorded which).

The rearrangement links TRBV29-1 to TRBJ1-1; weak D call: TRBD1 (5 bases). Trimming removed 4 bases from V and 8 bases from J, with 14 bases in between. This CDR3 region has 12 residues. Germline assignment: CDR1 SQVTM and CDR2 ANQGSEA. The DNA of the CDR3 is TGCAGCGTTGGCGGACCGACAGAGGAAGCTTTCTTT. Amino acids: CSVGGPTEEAFF.

The chain links TRBV10-3 to TRBJ1-4, with no clear D. With 4 bases removed from V and 6 bases from J, the gap between germline ends came to 9 bases. The CDR3 totals 13 residues. Germline CDR1 ENHRY, CDR2 SYGVKD. The CDR3 reads CAISGGRDEKLFF. The CDR3 coding sequence is TGTGCCATCAGTGGTGGGAGAGATGAAAAACTGTTTTTT.

The J gene is TRBJ1-5, the V gene TRBV7-2; unclear D gene. The CDR3 spans 14 residues. CDR1 and CDR2 (germline): SGHTA, FQGNSA. Deletions cut 1 base from V and 7 bases from J, with 11 bases between. The CDR3 here is CASSLVRGDQPQHF. The CDR3 DNA is TGTGCCAGCAGCTTAGTTCGGGGTGACCAGCCCCAGCATTTT.

The rearrangement links TRBV10-3 to TRBJ2-2; 12 bases line up with TRBD2. This CDR3 comprises 17 residues. The germline V gene encodes CDR1 ENHRY and CDR2 SYGVKD. The V segment lost 10 bases and the J segment 4 bases; nucleotides outside the gene matches: 13. CDR3 bases: TGTGCCACGCGGGGCCTACTAGCGGGAGGAACCACCGGGGAGCTGTTTTTT. Its protein product is CATRGLLAGGTTGELFF.

The chain joins TRBV28 to TRBJ1-4; the D is unclear. The CDR3 totals 16 residues. The V and J ends lost 6 bases and 2 bases respectively, with 16 bases between them. In germline, CDR1 is MDHEN, CDR2 SYDVKM. CDR3 loop: CASSLDAGSTNEKLFF. Written as DNA, the CDR3 is TGTGCCAGCAGCCTGGACGCGGGGTCGACTAATGAAAAACTGTTTTTT.

This clone was recorded once. This rearrangement joins TRBV7-6 to TRBJ2-4; D gene uncertain. The CDR3 is 14 residues long. The V gene lost 5 bases and the J gene lost 7 bases, with 15 bases spanning the gap. Germline lookup yields CDR1 SGHVS and CDR2 FNYEAQ. CDR3 region: CASSETPVANIQYF. The CDR3 DNA reads TGTGCCAGCAGCGAAACCCCAGTAGCCAACATTCAGTACTTC.

The chain links TRBV12-3 or TRBV12-4 to TRBJ1-5; D ambiguous. The CDR3 length is 12 residues. V lost 6 bases, J lost 7 bases, and 10 bases lay in between. DNA for the CDR3: TGTGCCAGCAGCCTGATTGGCCAGCCCCAGCATTTT. This encodes CASSLIGQPQHF.

The chain carries TRBV7-2 and TRBJ1-3, with 9 bases matching TRBD1. The J segment lost 3 bases and the V segment lost 1 base, leaving 4 bases of the junction unmatched. The germline V gene encodes CDR1 SGHTA and CDR2 FQGNSA. The CDR3 extends over 16 amino acids. Here the CDR3 DNA reads TGTGCCAGCAGCTTAGGAACAGGGGGCTTTGGAAACACCATATATTTT. It yields the protein CASSLGTGGFGNTIYF.

In this sample, this clone turned up once. The CDR3: CASSFRLYDTQYF. In DNA, the CDR3 is TGTGCCAGCAGCTTCCGACTTTACGATACGCAGTATTTT. The chain links TRBV7-2 to TRBJ2-3; no clear D. Germline CDR1 reads SGHTA; CDR2 reads FQGNSA. The CDR3 loop spans 13 amino acids. Trimming pared 3 bases from V and 6 bases from J, leaving 10 bases between. The variable domain in full, with the rest retrieved from reference TRBV7-2 and TRBJ2-3, is GAGVSQSPSNKVTEKGKDVELRCDPISGHTALYWYRQSLGQGLEFLIYFQGNSAPDKSGLPSDRFSAERTGGSVSTLTIQRTQQEDSAVYLCASSFRLYDTQYFGPGTRLTVL.

The chain employs TRBV7-6 and TRBJ2-7; TRBD2 aligns across 11 bases. CDR3 length: 17 residues. V lost 1 base, J lost 6 bases, and 11 bases stayed unmatched. Germline V gene lookup returns CDR1 SGHVS and CDR2 FNYEAQ. The CDR3 loop is CASSLDLGLAEVREQYF. CDR3 in DNA: TGTGCCAGCAGCTTAGATTTGGGACTAGCGGAGGTACGCGAGCAGTACTTC.

Turning to this clone: Distinct nucleotide sequences in the sample also encode this CDR3. This chain joins TRBV10-3 and TRBJ1-2; a possible D gene is TRBD1 (5 bases). From germline, CDR1 is ENHRY and CDR2 SYGVKD. This CDR3 comprises 13 residues. Trimming pared 2 bases from V and 8 bases from J, leaving 12 bases between. The CDR3 DNA is TGTGCCATCAGTGAGGGGCAGGGTGGCGGCTACACCTTC. As protein: CAISEGQGGGYTF.

This chain uses TRBV18 with TRBJ2-1; 8 bases line up with TRBD2. From germline, CDR1 is KGHSH and CDR2 LQKENI. This CDR3 has 15 residues. After removal of 3 bases from V and 8 bases from J, the junction contained 9 bases not matched to a gene. The DNA of the CDR3 is TGTGCCAGCTCACCTGACAGCGGGAGAGTAGATGAGCAGTTCTTC. This codes for CASSPDSGRVDEQFF.

The chain couples TRBV11-2 to TRBJ2-2; D gene unclear. The V end was cut by 7 bases, the J end by 7 bases, with 19 bases between. This CDR3 has 15 amino acids. CDR1 and CDR2 from the germline V gene are SGHAT and FQNNGV. The CDR3 loop reads CASKHLGYRDGELFF. CDR3 coding DNA: TGTGCCAGCAAACACCTGGGCTATCGAGACGGGGAGCTGTTTTTT. Full variable domain (remainder filled in from reference TRBV11-2 and TRBJ2-2): EAGVAQSPRYKIIEKRQSVAFWCNPISGHATLYWYQQILGQGPKLLIQFQNNGVVDDSQLPKDRFSAERLKGVDSTLKIQPAKLEDSAVYLCASKHLGYRDGELFFGEGSRLTVL.

The chain uses TRBV28 and TRBJ1-2, with D perhaps matching TRBD1 (6 bases). V lost 7 bases and J 8 bases, leaving 20 bases between the germline ends. This CDR3 region has 14 residues. Germline CDR1 reads MDHEN; CDR2 reads SYDVKM. CDR3 in DNA: TGTGCCAGCATATCCGGGGGGACACCGGGGGGCTACACCTTC. It translates to CASISGGTPGGYTF.

CDR3 region: CSVGQGVRSAEQFF. CDR3 nucleotides: TGCAGCGTTGGACAGGGAGTCCGTTCGGCTGAGCAGTTCTTC. The chain couples TRBV29-1 to TRBJ2-1; 7 nucleotides align to TRBD1. The V segment lost 4 bases and the J segment 9 bases; nucleotides outside the gene matches: 12. The CDR3 loop spans 14 amino acids. Germline CDR1 reads SQVTM; CDR2 reads ANQGSEA.

CDR3 region: CASSPTGLRELFF. The CDR3 nucleotides are TGTGCCAGCAGTCCGACAGGTTTAAGGGAGCTGTTTTTT. This sequence joins TRBV28 and TRBJ2-2; a weak D match, TRBD1 (6 bases). V was clipped by 5 bases and J by 9 bases, with 13 bases between them. This CDR3 is built from 13 residues. The germline gives CDR1 MDHEN, CDR2 SYDVKM.

This chain connects TRBV28 to TRBJ1-2; D may be TRBD1 (6 bases). The V gene lost 8 bases and the J gene lost 5 bases, with 21 bases spanning the gap. Germline V gene lookup returns CDR1 MDHEN and CDR2 SYDVKM. CDR3 length equals 15 residues. DNA of the CDR3: TGTGCCAGCTGGGAGGGGGGCCCCTTGCGGTATGGCTACACCTTC. Translated: CASWEGGPLRYGYTF.

V usage is TRBV27 and J usage is TRBJ2-7, with 8 bases matching TRBD1. Germline CDR1 MNHEY, CDR2 SMNVEV (reference sequence). The CDR3 runs to 12 residues. V was pared by 3 bases and J by 6 bases, with 1 base of the junction left unmatched. This chain's CDR3 is CASSLQGAEQYF. Here the CDR3 DNA reads TGTGCCAGCAGTTTGCAGGGGGCCGAGCAGTACTTC.

The chain is built from TRBV28 and TRBJ2-5; TRBD2 matches 10 bases. The ends lost 8 bases at V and 6 bases at J; junction bases unmatched: 12. CDR1 and CDR2 from the germline V gene are MDHEN and SYDVKM. The length of the CDR3 is 15 residues. For the CDR3, the DNA is TGTGCCAGCGCCTTAGCACTAGCGGGAAGAAAGACCCAGTACTTC. Protein: CASALALAGRKTQYF.

The chain is built from TRBV9 and TRBJ1-5; D gene unclear. Trimming took 0 bases from V and 5 from J, leaving 6 bases between them. The CDR3 has 13 amino acids. Per germline, CDR1 SGDLS and CDR2 YYNGEE. CDR3 amino acids: CASSVGLHQPQHF. CDR3 in DNA: TGTGCCAGCAGCGTAGGGCTTCATCAGCCCCAGCATTTT.

This clone was seen more than once but under ten times. The rearrangement joins TRBV18 to TRBJ1-6; 9 bases line up with TRBD1. The V gene's germline CDR1 is KGHSH and CDR2 LQKENI. The ends lost 5 bases at V and 0 bases at J; junction bases unmatched: 8. This CDR3 is built from 18 residues. The CDR3 sequence: CASSATQGASSYNSPLHF. The CDR3 DNA reads as TGTGCCAGCTCAGCTACACAGGGGGCAAGCTCCTATAATTCACCCCTCCACTTT. Full variable domain (missing parts from reference TRBV18 and TRBJ1-6): NAGVMQNPRHLVRRRGQEARLRCSPMKGHSHVYWYRQLPEEGLKFMVYLQKENIIDESGMPKERFSAEFPKEGPSILRIQQVVRGDSAAYFCASSATQGASSYNSPLHFGNGTRLTVT.

This clone was counted only a few times. The rearrangement uses TRBV7-8 and TRBJ2-7; 7 bases are shared with TRBD1. Trimming cost V 5 bases and J 3 bases; bases outside gene matches: 7. CDR1 is SGHVS and CDR2 is FQNEAQ in the germline V gene. This CDR3 region has 14 residues. The CDR3 sequence: CASSPTTGSYEQYF. The CDR3 DNA reads TGTGCCAGCAGCCCGACGACAGGGAGCTACGAGCAGTACTTC.

CDR3 sequence: CASSNAASGSPEQYF. DNA for the CDR3: TGTGCCAGCAGCAATGCGGCTAGCGGGAGTCCCGAGCAGTACTTC. The chain is built from TRBV28 and TRBJ2-7, with TRBD2 matching over 10 bases. The V gene end was trimmed by 6 bases and the J gene end by 6 bases; junction bases not matched to a gene: 11. This CDR3 region has 15 residues. CDR1 and CDR2 from the germline V gene are MDHEN and SYDVKM.

This sequence joins TRBV5-8 and TRBJ2-7; no clear D gene. Looked up from germline, CDR1 is SGHTS and CDR2 is YDEGEE. CDR3 size: 15 residues. The V gene lost 4 bases and the J gene lost 4 bases, with 18 bases spanning the gap. In DNA form, the CDR3 reads TGTGCCAGCAGCACCGACCCAGGTGGGTTGTACGAGCAGTACTTC. Amino acid sequence: CASSTDPGGLYEQYF. The complete variable domain, with remaining parts taken from reference TRBV5-8 and TRBJ2-7, reads EAGVTQSPTHLIKTRGQQATLRCSPISGHTSVYWYQQALGLGLQFLLWYDEGEERNRGNFPPRFSGRQFPNYSSELNVNALELEDSALYLCASSTDPGGLYEQYFGPGTRLTVT.

The genes are TRBV4-2 and TRBJ2-6; D gene ambiguous. Germline CDR1 and CDR2: LGHNA and YNFKEQ. The length of the CDR3 is 16 residues. V was cut by 0 bases and J by 5 bases, with 11 bases left in between. The CDR3 loop reads CASSQDTAVRANVLTF. DNA for the CDR3: TGTGCCAGCAGCCAAGATACAGCTGTTAGGGCCAACGTCCTGACTTTC.

The rearrangement uses TRBV6-5 and TRBJ1-2, with 7 bases identical to TRBD1. Germline CDR1 MNHEY, CDR2 SVGAGI. The length of the CDR3 is 13 residues. V dropped 10 bases and J dropped 3; count of bases not matched to a gene: 8. CDR3 protein: CATESDRDYGYTF. CDR3 coding DNA: TGTGCCACCGAGAGTGACAGGGACTATGGCTACACCTTC.

The J gene is TRBJ2-5, the V gene TRBV5-5; TRBD1 matches 8 bases. Per germline, CDR1 SGHKS and CDR2 YYEKEE (reference sequence). Unmatched junction bases numbered 5, after V lost 0 bases and J lost 4 bases. This CDR3 has 15 amino acids. CDR3 nucleotides: TGTGCCAGCAGCTTGGGGGCAGGGGGCGGAGAGACCCAGTACTTC. Amino acids: CASSLGAGGGETQYF. The full variable domain, its missing parts supplied by reference TRBV5-5 and TRBJ2-5, is DAGVTQSPTHLIKTRGQQVTLRCSPISGHKSVSWYQQVLGQGPQFIFQYYEKEERGRGNFPDRFSARQFPNYSSELNVNALLLGDSALYLCASSLGAGGGETQYFGPGTRLLVL.

The chain is built from TRBV5-4 and TRBJ2-3; weak D call: TRBD2 (6 bases). Germline CDR1 reads SGHNT; CDR2 reads YYREEE (reference sequence). The CDR3 is 13 amino acids. V lost 0 bases to trimming and J lost 10 bases, with 12 bases between them. CDR3 coding DNA: TGTGCCAGCAGCTTGGAAGCGCGGGACCCGCAGTATTTT. This gives the protein CASSLEARDPQYF.

The rearrangement joins TRBV15 to TRBJ2-5, with TRBD2 identical over 7 bases. The CDR3 loop spans 13 amino acids. V lost 1 base, J lost 5 bases, and 1 base stayed unmatched. CDR1 and CDR2 (germline): LNHNV, YYDKDF (reference sequence). The CDR3 loop reads CATSRGGSETQYF. The CDR3 DNA is TGTGCCACCAGCAGAGGCGGGAGTGAGACCCAGTACTTC.

The rearrangement joins TRBV6-1 to TRBJ2-1; perhaps TRBD2 as D (6 bases). V was clipped by 2 bases and J by 0 bases, with 17 bases between them. The germline V gene has CDR1 MNHNS and CDR2 SASEGT. CDR3 length equals 18 residues. DNA for the CDR3: TGTGCCAGCAGTGAACTAGCGCTAGACCAGAGCTCCTACAATGAGCAGTTCTTC. Protein: CASSELALDQSSYNEQFF.

The chain is built from TRBV10-3 and TRBJ1-5; D remains unclear. Trimming cost V 2 bases and J 3 bases, with 8 bases left between them. Germline values: CDR1 ENHRY, CDR2 SYGVKD. The CDR3 loop spans 14 amino acids. In DNA form, the CDR3 reads TGTGCCATCAGTGAGGAGGCGGACAATCAGCCCCAGCATTTT. Translation gives CAISEEADNQPQHF.